These 2 T cell receptor beta chains were all obtained from the same sample, sequenced in a study of blood T cells in healthy people across ages. Alongside a J-beta primer mix, a sample-barcoded 5' primer served in a second PCR lasting about 7 to 11 cycles. TCRdb used MiXCR to reprocess the 5' RACE reads, holding one entry per CDR3 protein. The sample holds under 2,000,000 distinct CDR3 sequences, 40% to 55% seen once. The sequenced sample was blood. The receptors shown here come from a woman aged 40 to 50 in good health.

This clonotype was picked up a small number of times. The chain couples TRBV7-2 to TRBJ2-7, with D uncertain. Germline V gene data show CDR1 as SGHTA and CDR2 as FQGNSA. This CDR3 is 12 amino acids long. V shed 3 bases and J shed 4 bases, with 7 bases lying between them. This CDR3 reads CASSLTHYEQYF. DNA of the CDR3: TGTGCCAGCAGCTTGACACATTACGAGCAGTACTTC.

The rearrangement uses TRBV4-3 and TRBJ1-1; D remains ambiguous. The CDR3 loop spans 16 amino acids. The germline V gene encodes CDR1 LGHNA and CDR2 YSLEER. The V and J ends lost 0 bases and 4 bases respectively, with 15 bases between them. This chain's CDR3 is CASSQEWAGSSTEAFF. The CDR3 nucleotides read TGCGCCAGCAGCCAAGAGTGGGCGGGATCCAGCACTGAAGCTTTCTTT.